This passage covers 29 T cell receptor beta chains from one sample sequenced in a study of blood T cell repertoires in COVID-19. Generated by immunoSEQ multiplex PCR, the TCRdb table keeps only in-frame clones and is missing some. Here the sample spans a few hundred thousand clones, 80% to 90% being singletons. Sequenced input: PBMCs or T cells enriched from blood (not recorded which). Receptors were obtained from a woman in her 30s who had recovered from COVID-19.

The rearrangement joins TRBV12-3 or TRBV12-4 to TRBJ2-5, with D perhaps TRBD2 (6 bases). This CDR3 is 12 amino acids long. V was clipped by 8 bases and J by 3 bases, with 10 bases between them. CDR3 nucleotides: TGTGCCAGCCCCACGGGAGAAGAGACCCAGTACTTC. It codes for CASPTGEETQYF.

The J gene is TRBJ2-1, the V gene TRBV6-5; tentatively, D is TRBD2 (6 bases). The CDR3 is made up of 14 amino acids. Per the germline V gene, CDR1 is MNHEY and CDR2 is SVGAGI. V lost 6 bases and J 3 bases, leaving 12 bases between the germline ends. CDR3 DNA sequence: TGTGCCAGCAGGAGGACTACCAACTACAATGAGCAGTTCTTC. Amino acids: CASRRTTNYNEQFF.

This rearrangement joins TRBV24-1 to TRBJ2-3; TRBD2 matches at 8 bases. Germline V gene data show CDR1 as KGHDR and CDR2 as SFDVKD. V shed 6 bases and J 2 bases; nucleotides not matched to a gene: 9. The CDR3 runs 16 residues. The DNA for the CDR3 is TGTGCCACCAGTCGGGGGGGGATCCCCTCCACAGATACGCAGTATTTT. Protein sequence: CATSRGGIPSTDTQYF.

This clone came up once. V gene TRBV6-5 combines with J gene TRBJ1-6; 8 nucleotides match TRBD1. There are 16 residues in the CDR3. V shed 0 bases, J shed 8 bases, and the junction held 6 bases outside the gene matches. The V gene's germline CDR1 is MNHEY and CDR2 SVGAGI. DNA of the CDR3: TGTGCCAGCAGTTACTCGAGACAGGGGAAAGATTCACCCCTCCACTTT. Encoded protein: CASSYSRQGKDSPLHF.

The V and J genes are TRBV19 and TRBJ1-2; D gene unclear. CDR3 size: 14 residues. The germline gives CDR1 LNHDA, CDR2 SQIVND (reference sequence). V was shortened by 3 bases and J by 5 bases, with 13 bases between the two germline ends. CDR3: CASSIPGLLYGYTF. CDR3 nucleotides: TGTGCCAGTAGTATTCCGGGTCTTCTATATGGCTACACCTTC.

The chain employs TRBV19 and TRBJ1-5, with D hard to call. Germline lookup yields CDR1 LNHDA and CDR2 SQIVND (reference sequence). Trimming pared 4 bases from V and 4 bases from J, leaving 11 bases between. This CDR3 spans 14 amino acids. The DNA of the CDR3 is TGTGCCAGTAGTACCCTCGGGAGGAATCAGCCCCAGCATTTT. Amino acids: CASSTLGRNQPQHF.

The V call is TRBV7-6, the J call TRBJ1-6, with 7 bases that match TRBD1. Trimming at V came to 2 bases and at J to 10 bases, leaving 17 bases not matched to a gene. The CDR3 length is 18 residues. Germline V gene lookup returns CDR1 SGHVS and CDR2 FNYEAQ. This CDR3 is CASSLRQGGGKDQSPLHF. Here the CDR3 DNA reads TGTGCCAGCAGCTTAAGACAGGGTGGCGGCAAAGATCAGTCACCCCTCCACTTT.

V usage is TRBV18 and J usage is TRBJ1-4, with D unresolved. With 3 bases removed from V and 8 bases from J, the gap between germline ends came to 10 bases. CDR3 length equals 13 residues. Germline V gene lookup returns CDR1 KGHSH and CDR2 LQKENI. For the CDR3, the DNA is TGTGCCAGCTCACCGGAGGGTGGCGAAAAACTGTTTTTT. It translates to CASSPEGGEKLFF.

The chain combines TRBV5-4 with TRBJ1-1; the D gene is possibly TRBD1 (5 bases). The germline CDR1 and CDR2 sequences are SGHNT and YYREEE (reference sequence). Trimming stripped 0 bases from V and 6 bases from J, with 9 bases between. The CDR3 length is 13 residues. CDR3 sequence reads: CASSLGRDPEAFF. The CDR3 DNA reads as TGTGCCAGCAGCTTGGGGCGGGACCCTGAAGCTTTCTTT.

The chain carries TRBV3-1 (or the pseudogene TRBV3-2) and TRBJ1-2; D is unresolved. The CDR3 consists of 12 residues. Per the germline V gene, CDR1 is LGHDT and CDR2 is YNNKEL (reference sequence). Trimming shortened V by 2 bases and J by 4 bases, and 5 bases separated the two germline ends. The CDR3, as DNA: TGTGCCAGCAGCCAACGAGTCTATGGCTACACCTTC. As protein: CASSQRVYGYTF.

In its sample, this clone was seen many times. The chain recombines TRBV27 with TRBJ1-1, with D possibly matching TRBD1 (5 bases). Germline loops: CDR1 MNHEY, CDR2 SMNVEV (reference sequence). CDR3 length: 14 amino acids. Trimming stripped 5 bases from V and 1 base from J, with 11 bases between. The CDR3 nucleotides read TGTGCCAGCAGTATGACAGAGAAGAACACTGAAGCTTTCTTT. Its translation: CASSMTEKNTEAFF.

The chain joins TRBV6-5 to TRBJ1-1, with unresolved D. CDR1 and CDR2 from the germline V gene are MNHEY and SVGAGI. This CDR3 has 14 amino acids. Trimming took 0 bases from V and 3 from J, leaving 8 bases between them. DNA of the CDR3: TGTGCCAGCAGTTACTCAGGAGAGGACACTGAAGCTTTCTTT. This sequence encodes CASSYSGEDTEAFF.

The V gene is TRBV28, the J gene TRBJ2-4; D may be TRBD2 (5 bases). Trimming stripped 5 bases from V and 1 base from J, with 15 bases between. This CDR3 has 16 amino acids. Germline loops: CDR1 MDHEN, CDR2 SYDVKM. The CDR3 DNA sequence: TGTGCCAGCAGTCCAAGGACTTGGTGGGCCAAAAACATTCAGTACTTC. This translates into CASSPRTWWAKNIQYF.

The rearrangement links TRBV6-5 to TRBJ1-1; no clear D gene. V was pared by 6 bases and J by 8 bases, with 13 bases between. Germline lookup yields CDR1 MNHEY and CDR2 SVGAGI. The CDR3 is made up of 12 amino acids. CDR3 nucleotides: TGTGCCAGCAGCGTCATACTTACGGAAGCTTTCTTT. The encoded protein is CASSVILTEAFF.

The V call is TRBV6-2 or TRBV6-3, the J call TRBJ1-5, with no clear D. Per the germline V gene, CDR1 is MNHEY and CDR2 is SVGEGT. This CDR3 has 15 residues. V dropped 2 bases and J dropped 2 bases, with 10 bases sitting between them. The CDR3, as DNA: TGTGCCAGCAGTTACGGAGGGTTGGGCAATCAGCCCCAGCATTTT. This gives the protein CASSYGGLGNQPQHF.

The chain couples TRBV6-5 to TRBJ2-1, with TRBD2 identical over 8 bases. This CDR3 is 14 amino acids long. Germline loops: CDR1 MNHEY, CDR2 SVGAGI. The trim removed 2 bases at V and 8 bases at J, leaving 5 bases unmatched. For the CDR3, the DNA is TGTGCCAGCAGTTACGGACTAGCTGGCCATGAGCAGTTCTTC. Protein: CASSYGLAGHEQFF.

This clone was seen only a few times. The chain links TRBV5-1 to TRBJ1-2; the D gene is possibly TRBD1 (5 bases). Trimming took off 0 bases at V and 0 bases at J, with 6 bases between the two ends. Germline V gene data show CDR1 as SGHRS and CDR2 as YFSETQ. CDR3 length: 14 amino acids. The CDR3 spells CASSLGGSNYGYTF. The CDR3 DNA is TGCGCCAGCAGCTTGGGGGGCTCTAACTATGGCTACACCTTC.

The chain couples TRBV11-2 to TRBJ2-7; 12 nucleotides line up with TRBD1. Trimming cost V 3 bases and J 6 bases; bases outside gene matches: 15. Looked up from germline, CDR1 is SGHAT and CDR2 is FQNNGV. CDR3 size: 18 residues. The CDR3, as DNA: TGTGCCAGCAGCTTGGGACAGGGGGCGGTCCGCAGGCCATCCGAGCAGTACTTC. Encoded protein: CASSLGQGAVRRPSEQYF.

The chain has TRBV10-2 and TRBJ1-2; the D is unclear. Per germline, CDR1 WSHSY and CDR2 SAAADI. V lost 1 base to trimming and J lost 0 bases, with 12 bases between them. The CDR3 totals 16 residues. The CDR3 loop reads CASSEWRLGSNYGYTF. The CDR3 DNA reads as TGCGCCAGCAGTGAGTGGAGACTGGGTTCTAACTATGGCTACACCTTC.

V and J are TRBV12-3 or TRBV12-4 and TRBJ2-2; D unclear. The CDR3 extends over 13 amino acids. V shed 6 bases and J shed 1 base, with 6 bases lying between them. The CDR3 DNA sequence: TGTGCCAGCAGAATATGGAACACCGGGGAGCTGTTTTTT. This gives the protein CASRIWNTGELFF.

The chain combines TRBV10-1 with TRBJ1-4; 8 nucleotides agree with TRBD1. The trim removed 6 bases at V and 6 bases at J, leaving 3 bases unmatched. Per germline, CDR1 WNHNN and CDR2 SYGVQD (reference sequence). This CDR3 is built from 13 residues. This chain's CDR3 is CASRDRGDEKLFF. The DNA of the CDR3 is TGCGCCAGCAGAGACAGGGGCGATGAAAAACTGTTTTTT.

CDR3 sequence: CAWSGSGKADTQYF. The DNA for the CDR3 is TGTGCCTGGAGTGGTTCAGGGAAGGCGGATACGCAGTATTTT. The V and J genes are TRBV30 and TRBJ2-3; possible D gene TRBD1, 5 bases. Trimming shortened V by 1 base and J by 6 bases, and 14 bases separated the two germline ends. Germline V lookup: CDR1 GTSNPN, CDR2 SVGIG (reference sequence). This CDR3 is 14 amino acids long.

The CDR3 bases are TGTGCCAGCAGTTCACCCCAGGGGGGAGGCCAGCCCCAGCATTTT. The encoded protein is CASSSPQGGGQPQHF. The rearrangement links TRBV28 to TRBJ1-5, with 7 nucleotides matching TRBD1. CDR1 and CDR2 (germline): MDHEN, SYDVKM. Germline trimming cut 4 bases from V and 7 bases from J; bases unmatched to any gene: 10. The CDR3 is 15 amino acids.

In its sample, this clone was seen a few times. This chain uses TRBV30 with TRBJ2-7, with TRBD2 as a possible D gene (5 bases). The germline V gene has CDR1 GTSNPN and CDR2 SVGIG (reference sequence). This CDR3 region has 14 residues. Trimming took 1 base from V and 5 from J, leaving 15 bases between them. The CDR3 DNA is TGTGCCTGGAGTGCCAACGGGGTCGGGGACGAGCAGTACTTC. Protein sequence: CAWSANGVGDEQYF.

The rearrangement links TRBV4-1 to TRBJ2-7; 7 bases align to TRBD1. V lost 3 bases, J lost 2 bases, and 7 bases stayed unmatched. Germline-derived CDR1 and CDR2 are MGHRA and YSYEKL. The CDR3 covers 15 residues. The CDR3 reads CASSHLQGPAYEQYF. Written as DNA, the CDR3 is TGCGCCAGCAGCCACCTACAGGGGCCTGCCTACGAGCAGTACTTC.

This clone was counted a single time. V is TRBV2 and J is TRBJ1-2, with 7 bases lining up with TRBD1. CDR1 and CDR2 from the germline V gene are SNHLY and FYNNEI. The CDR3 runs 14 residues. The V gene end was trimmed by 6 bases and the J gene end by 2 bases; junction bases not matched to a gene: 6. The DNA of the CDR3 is TGTGCCAGCAGATACCGGGACAGCAACTATGGCTACACCTTC. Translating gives CASRYRDSNYGYTF.

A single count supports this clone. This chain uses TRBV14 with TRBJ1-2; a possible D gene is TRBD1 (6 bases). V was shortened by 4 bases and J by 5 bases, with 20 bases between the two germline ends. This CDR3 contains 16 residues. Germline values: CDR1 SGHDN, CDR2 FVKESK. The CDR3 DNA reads TGTGCCAGCAGCCCGACAGGCAGTCTCACGGAATATGGCTACACCTTC. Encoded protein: CASSPTGSLTEYGYTF.

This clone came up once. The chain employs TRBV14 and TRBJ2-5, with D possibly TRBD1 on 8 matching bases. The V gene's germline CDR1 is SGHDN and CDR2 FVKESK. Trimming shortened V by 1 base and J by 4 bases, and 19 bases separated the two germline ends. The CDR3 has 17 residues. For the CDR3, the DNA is TGTGCCAGCAGCCAAGGACCCAGGACAGGGAGGGGAGAGACCCAGTACTTC. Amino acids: CASSQGPRTGRGETQYF.

CDR3 region: CASSSGRGLVAEAFF. CDR3 DNA sequence: TGTGCCAGTTCGTCGGGCAGGGGGCTTGTAGCTGAAGCTTTCTTT. The gene calls are TRBV9 and TRBJ1-1; TRBD1 matches at 8 bases. The junction had 15 bases not matched to a gene; V was cut back by 8 bases and J by 6 bases. The CDR3 runs to 15 residues. Per the germline V gene, CDR1 is SGDLS and CDR2 is YYNGEE.